The 11 T cell receptor beta chains presented below share a single source sample, sequenced in a study of follicular helper T cells after annual influenza vaccination (dated by TCRdb to about 2017). Library creation used the immunoSEQ multiplex PCR assay. The table was pulled from immuneACCESS by TCRdb, which kept in-frame rearrangements only. Such tables lose some clones; where checked, under half of the loss comes from unresolved V genes, and the rest has no known cause. The sample table contains some 30,000 clones; only one count was recorded for approximately 81% of them. The ten top clones hold 0.95% to 1.5% of the sample. Per the publication, the time point label means: 2014-2015 season, pre-vaccination. This specimen consisted of CXCR5+ CD38- circulating T follicular helper cells from blood, obtained on the day of influenza vaccination. The meaning of the sample's cell subset or site label: circulating Tfh, non-naive CD4+CXCR5+PD-1+ (ICOS+CD38+ or ICOS-CD38-). All receptors derive from an adult who received the influenza vaccine.

The chain links TRBV9 to TRBJ2-1, with TRBD1 matching over 7 bases. The CDR3 is 14 amino acids. Germline V gene data show CDR1 as SGDLS and CDR2 as YYNGEE. J lost 6 bases, V lost 1 base, and 4 bases had no gene match. CDR3 sequence reads: CASSVQTGTNEQFF. In DNA, the CDR3 is TGTGCCAGCAGCGTACAGACAGGGACCAATGAGCAGTTCTTC.

Regarding this clone: This sample also contains other DNA sequences that code for the same CDR3. The chain joins TRBV30 to TRBJ1-5; no clear D. With 0 bases removed from V and 0 bases from J, the gap between germline ends came to 6 bases. CDR3 length equals 14 residues. In germline, CDR1 is GTSNPN, CDR2 SVGIG (reference sequence). CDR3 sequence (DNA): TGTGCCTGGAGTGTATCGGGTAGCAATCAGCCCCAGCATTTT. It yields the protein CAWSVSGSNQPQHF. Based on the CDR3 plus reference TRBV30 and TRBJ1-5, the full variable domain is SQTIHQWPATLVQPVGSPLSLECTVEGTSNPNLYWYRQAAGRGLQLLFYSVGIGQISSEVPQNLSASRPQDRQFILSSKKLLLSDSGFYLCAWSVSGSNQPQHFGDGTRLSIL.

The table lists this clone with a few counts. The genes are TRBV18 and TRBJ2-2; TRBD1 is a possible D gene (5 bases). V was cut by 6 bases and J by 2 bases, with 10 bases left in between. Germline V gene lookup returns CDR1 KGHSH and CDR2 LQKENI. The CDR3 runs 14 residues. The CDR3 loop is CASSEGVNTGELFF. Written as DNA, the CDR3 is TGTGCCAGCTCGGAAGGGGTTAACACCGGGGAGCTGTTTTTT.

This sequence joins TRBV28 and TRBJ2-1; D is possibly TRBD2 (6 bases). This CDR3 has 13 residues. Germline lookup yields CDR1 MDHEN and CDR2 SYDVKM. Trimming stripped 5 bases from V and 4 bases from J, with 9 bases between. CDR3: CASSRTKYNEQFF. The DNA for the CDR3 is TGTGCCAGCAGTCGGACTAAATACAATGAGCAGTTCTTC.

This clone occurred a few times. The chain couples TRBV7-8 to TRBJ1-5; D is perhaps TRBD1 (6 bases). CDR3 size: 14 residues. CDR1 is SGHVS, CDR2 FQNEAQ, per germline. Trimming removed 5 bases at V and 6 bases at J, with 14 bases between. The DNA of the CDR3 is TGTGCCAGCAGCGAAAGGGGGGGGCCTCAGCCCCAGCATTTT. Translated, it gives CASSERGGPQPQHF.

The gene calls are TRBV9 and TRBJ2-3; the match to TRBD2 covers 7 bases. The CDR3 totals 15 residues. The junction had 7 bases not matched to a gene; V was cut back by 4 bases and J by 2 bases. Germline V CDR1 and CDR2: SGDLS, YYNGEE. This chain's CDR3 is CASSPRDYNTDTQYF. The CDR3 coding sequence is TGTGCCAGCAGCCCCCGGGACTACAACACAGATACGCAGTATTTT. Looking up the rest from reference TRBV9 and TRBJ2-3 gives the full variable domain: DSGVTQTPKHLITATGQRVTLRCSPRSGDLSVYWYQQSLDQGLQFLIQYYNGEERAKGNILERFSAQQFPDLHSELNLSSLELGDSALYFCASSPRDYNTDTQYFGPGTRLTVL.

The chain has TRBV27 and TRBJ1-5; 8 bases map to TRBD1. Losses at the gene ends were 5 bases for V and 9 bases for J; bases not matched to a gene: 15. The germline CDR1 and CDR2 sequences are MNHEY and SMNVEV (reference sequence). The CDR3 has 16 residues. CDR3 residues: CASSPDRGTGGSPQHF. DNA of the CDR3: TGTGCCAGCAGTCCCGACCGCGGGACAGGCGGATCGCCCCAGCATTTT.

The sample holds a few counts of this clone. The rearrangement joins TRBV11-1 to TRBJ1-3, with 12 bases that match TRBD1. V trimming: 5 bases; J trimming: 4 bases; junction bases outside the gene matches: 3. The CDR3 runs 15 residues. Germline lookup yields CDR1 SGHAT and CDR2 FQDESV (reference sequence). The CDR3 reads CASSGTGGEGNTIYF. DNA of the CDR3: TGTGCCAGCAGCGGGACAGGGGGCGAAGGAAACACCATATATTTT.

CDR3 loop: CASSFQDSPLHF. Written as DNA, the CDR3 is TGTGCCAGCAGCTTCCAGGATTCACCCCTCCACTTT. The V and J genes are TRBV7-8 and TRBJ1-6, with D unresolved. V lost 3 bases, J lost 8 bases, and 5 bases lay in between. Germline V gives CDR1 SGHVS, CDR2 FQNEAQ. CDR3 size: 12 residues.

The J gene is TRBJ1-1, the V gene TRBV5-1; D might be TRBD1 (5 bases). This CDR3 has 13 residues. CDR1 is SGHRS, CDR2 YFSETQ, per germline. Deletions cut 7 bases from V and 10 bases from J, with 20 bases between. CDR3 loop: CASRGGGRGLAFF. DNA for the CDR3: TGCGCCAGCCGTGGCGGGGGTCGGGGTTTAGCTTTCTTT.

The genes are TRBV29-1 and TRBJ1-2; no definite D call. Trimming pared 1 base from V and 5 bases from J, leaving 8 bases between. The CDR3 totals 12 residues. Germline loops: CDR1 SQVTM, CDR2 ANQGSEA. Here the CDR3 DNA reads TGCAGCGTTGAAGGGCAAATATATGGCTACACCTTC. It encodes CSVEGQIYGYTF. Based on the CDR3 plus reference TRBV29-1 and TRBJ1-2, the full variable domain is SAVISQKPSRDICQRGTSLTIQCQVDSQVTMMFWYRQQPGQSLTLIATANQGSEATYESGFVIDKFPISRPNLTFSTLTVSNMSPEDSSIYLCSVEGQIYGYTFGSGTRLTVV.